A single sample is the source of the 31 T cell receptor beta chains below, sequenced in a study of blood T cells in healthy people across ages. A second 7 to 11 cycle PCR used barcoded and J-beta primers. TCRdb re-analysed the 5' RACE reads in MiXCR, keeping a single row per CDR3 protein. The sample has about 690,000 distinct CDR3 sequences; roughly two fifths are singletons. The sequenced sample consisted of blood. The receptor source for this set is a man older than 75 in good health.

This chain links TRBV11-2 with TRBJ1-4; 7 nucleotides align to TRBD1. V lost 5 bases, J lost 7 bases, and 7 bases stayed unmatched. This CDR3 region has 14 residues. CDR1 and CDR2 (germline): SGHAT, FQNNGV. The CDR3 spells CASSRDRTGEKLFF. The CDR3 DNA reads TGTGCCAGCAGCCGGGACAGAACGGGTGAAAAACTGTTTTTT.

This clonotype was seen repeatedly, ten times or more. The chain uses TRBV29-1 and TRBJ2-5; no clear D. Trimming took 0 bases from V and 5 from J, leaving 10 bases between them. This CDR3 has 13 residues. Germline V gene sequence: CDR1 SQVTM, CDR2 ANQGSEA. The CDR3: CSVEEGRGETQYF. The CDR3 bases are TGCAGCGTTGAAGAGGGCAGAGGCGAGACCCAGTACTTC. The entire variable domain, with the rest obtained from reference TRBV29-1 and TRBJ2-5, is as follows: SAVISQKPSRDICQRGTSLTIQCQVDSQVTMMFWYRQQPGQSLTLIATANQGSEATYESGFVIDKFPISRPNLTFSTLTVSNMSPEDSSIYLCSVEEGRGETQYFGPGTRLLVL.

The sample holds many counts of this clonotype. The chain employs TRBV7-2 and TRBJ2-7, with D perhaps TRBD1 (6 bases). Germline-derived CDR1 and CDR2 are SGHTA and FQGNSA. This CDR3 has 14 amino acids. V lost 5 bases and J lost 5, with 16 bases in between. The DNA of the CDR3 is TGTGCCAGCAGCCTAGGGGGTACCGCTAACGAGCAGTACTTC. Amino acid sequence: CASSLGGTANEQYF.

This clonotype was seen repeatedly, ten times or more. This chain's CDR3 is CASSQGTGTYEQYF. CDR3 bases: TGCGCCAGCAGCCAAGGCACAGGGACCTACGAGCAGTACTTC. V is TRBV4-1 and J is TRBJ2-7; D might be TRBD1 (6 bases). Germline V lookup: CDR1 MGHRA, CDR2 YSYEKL. V was shortened by 1 base and J by 2 bases, with 9 bases between the two germline ends. The CDR3 is 14 amino acids.

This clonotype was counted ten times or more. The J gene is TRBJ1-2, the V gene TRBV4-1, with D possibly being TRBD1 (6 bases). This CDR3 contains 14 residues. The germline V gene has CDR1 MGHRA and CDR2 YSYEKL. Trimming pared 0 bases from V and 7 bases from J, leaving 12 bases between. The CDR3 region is CASSQDRGLGGYTF. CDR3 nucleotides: TGCGCCAGCAGCCAAGACAGGGGCCTCGGTGGCTACACCTTC.

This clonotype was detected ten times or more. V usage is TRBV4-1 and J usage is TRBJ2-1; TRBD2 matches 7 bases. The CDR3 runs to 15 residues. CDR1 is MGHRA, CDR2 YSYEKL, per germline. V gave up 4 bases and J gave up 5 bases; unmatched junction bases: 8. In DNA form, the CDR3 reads TGCGCCAGCAGCCGGGAGGGTCAAGAAAACAATGAGCAGTTCTTC. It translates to CASSREGQENNEQFF.

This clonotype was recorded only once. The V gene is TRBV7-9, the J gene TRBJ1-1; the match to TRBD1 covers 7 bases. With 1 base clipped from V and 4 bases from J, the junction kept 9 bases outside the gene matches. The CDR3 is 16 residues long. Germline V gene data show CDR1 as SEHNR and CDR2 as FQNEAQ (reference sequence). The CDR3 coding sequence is TGTGCCAGCAGCTTAGGGGCAGGGGGACGGGTCACTGAAGCTTTCTTT. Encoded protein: CASSLGAGGRVTEAFF.

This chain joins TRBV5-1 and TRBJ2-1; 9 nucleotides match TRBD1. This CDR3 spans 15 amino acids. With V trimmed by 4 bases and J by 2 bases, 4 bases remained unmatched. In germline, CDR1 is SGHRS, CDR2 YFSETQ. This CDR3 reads CASSQRTGAYNEQFF. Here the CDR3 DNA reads TGCGCCAGCAGCCAACGGACAGGGGCCTACAATGAGCAGTTCTTC.

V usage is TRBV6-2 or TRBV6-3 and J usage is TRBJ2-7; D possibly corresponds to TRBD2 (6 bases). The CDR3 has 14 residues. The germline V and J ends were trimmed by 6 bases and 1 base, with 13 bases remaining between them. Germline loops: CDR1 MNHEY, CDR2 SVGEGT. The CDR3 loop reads CASRFGGSSYEQYF. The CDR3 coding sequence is TGTGCCAGCAGATTTGGGGGGAGTTCCTACGAGCAGTACTTC.

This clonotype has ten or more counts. CDR3: CASSVTTSGRSNTQYF. CDR3 coding DNA: TGTGCCAGCAGTGTAACGACTAGCGGGAGGTCAAATACGCAGTATTTT. The chain links TRBV6-1 to TRBJ2-3, with 13 positions matching TRBD2. Germline assignment: CDR1 MNHNS and CDR2 SASEGT. V was pared by 4 bases and J by 7 bases, with 8 bases of the junction left unmatched. This CDR3 is built from 16 residues.

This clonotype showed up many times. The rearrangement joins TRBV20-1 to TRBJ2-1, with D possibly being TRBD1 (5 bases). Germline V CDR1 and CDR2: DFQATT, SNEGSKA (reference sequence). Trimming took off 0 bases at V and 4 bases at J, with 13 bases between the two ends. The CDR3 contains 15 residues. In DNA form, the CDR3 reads TGCAGTGCTAGAGAGGGGCAGGGCCGTTACAATGAGCAGTTCTTC. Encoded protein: CSAREGQGRYNEQFF.

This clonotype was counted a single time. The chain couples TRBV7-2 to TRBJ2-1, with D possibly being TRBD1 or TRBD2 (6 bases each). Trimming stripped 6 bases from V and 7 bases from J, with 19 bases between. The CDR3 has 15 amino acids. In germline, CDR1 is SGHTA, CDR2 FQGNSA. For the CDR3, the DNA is TGTGCCAGCAGGAACCTGGGGGGCCCCTGGAATGAGCAGTTCTTC. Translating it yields CASRNLGGPWNEQFF. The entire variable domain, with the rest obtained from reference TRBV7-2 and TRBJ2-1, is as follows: GAGVSQSPSNKVTEKGKDVELRCDPISGHTALYWYRQSLGQGLEFLIYFQGNSAPDKSGLPSDRFSAERTGGSVSTLTIQRTQQEDSAVYLCASRNLGGPWNEQFFGPGTRLTVL.

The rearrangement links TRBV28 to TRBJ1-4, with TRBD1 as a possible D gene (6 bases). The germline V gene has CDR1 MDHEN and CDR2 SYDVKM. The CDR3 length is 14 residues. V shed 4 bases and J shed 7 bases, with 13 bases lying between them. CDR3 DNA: TGTGCCAGCAGTTACGGGGGGCGCTTTGAAAAACTGTTTTTT. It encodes CASSYGGRFEKLFF.

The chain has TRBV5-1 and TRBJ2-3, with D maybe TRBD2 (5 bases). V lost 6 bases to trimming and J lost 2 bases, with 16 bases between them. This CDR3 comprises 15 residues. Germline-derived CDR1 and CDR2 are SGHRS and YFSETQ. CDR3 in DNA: TGCGCCAGCACGTCCAGCGGAACCTTCACAGATACGCAGTATTTT. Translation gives CASTSSGTFTDTQYF.

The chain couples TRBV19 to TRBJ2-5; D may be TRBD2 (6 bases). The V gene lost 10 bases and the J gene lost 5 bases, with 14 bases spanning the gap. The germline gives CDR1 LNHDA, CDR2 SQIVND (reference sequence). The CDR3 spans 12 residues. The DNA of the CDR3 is TGTGCCACCGGAGGGAGGTCGGAGACCCAGTACTTC. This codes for CATGGRSETQYF.

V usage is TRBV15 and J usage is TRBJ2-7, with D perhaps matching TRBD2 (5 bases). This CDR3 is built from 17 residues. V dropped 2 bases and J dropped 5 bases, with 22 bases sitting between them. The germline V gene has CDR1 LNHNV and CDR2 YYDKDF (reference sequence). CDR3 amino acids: CATSRLTRGNSMDEQYF. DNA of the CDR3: TGTGCCACCAGCAGACTCACCCGAGGGAATTCCATGGACGAGCAGTACTTC.

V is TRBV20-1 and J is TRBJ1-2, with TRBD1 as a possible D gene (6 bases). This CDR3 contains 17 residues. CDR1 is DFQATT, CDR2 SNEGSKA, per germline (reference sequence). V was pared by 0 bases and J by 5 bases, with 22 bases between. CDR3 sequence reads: CSAREPPGGRGGYGYTF. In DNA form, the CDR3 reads TGCAGTGCTAGAGAACCCCCGGGGGGCAGGGGAGGGTATGGCTACACCTTC.

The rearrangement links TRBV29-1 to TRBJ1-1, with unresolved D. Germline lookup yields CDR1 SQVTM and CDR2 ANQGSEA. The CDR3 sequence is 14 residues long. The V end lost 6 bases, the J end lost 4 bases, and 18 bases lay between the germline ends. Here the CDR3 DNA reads TGCAGCGTCAAGGACTTGGTAGTGAGCACTGAAGCTTTCTTT. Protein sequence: CSVKDLVVSTEAFF.

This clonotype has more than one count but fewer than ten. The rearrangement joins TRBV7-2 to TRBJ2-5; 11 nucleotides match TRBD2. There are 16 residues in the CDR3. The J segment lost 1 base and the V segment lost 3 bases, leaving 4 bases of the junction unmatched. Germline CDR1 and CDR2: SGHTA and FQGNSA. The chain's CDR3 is CASSFRTSGSQETQYF. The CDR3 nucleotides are TGTGCCAGCAGCTTCCGGACTAGCGGGTCCCAAGAGACCCAGTACTTC.

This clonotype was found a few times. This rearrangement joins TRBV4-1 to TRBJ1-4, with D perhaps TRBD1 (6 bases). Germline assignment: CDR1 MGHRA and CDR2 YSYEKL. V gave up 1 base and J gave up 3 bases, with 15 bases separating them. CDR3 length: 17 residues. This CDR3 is CASSQAPTGSSNEKLFF. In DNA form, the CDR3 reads TGCGCCAGCAGCCAAGCGCCGACAGGTTCCTCTAATGAAAAACTGTTTTTT.

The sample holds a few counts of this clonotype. Written as DNA, the CDR3 is TGTGCCAGCAGCCCGGCGTGGGGGGTTCCCTACGAGCAGTACTTC. It specifies CASSPAWGVPYEQYF. J is TRBJ2-7 and V is TRBV14; TRBD2 might be the D (6 bases). The germline CDR1 and CDR2 sequences are SGHDN and FVKESK. The CDR3 extends over 15 amino acids. V dropped 4 bases and J dropped 2 bases, with 15 bases sitting between them.

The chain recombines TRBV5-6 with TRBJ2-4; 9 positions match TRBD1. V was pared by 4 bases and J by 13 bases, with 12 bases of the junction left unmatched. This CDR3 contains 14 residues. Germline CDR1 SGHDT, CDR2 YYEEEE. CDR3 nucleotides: TGTGCCAGCAGCGTGGGACAGGGCAGGGGAGAGCAGTACTTC. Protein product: CASSVGQGRGEQYF. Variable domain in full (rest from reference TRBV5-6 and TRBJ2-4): DAGVTQSPTHLIKTRGQQVTLRCSPKSGHDTVSWYQQALGQGPQFIFQYYEEEERQRGNFPDRFSGHQFPNYSSELNVNALLLGDSALYLCASSVGQGRGEQYFGAGTRLSVL.

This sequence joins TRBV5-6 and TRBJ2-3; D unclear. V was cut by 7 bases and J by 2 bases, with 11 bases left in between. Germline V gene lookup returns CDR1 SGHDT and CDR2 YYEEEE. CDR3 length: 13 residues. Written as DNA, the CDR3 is TGTGCCAGCGGGTTGAAGGCCACAGATACGCAGTATTTT. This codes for CASGLKATDTQYF.

CDR3 region: CASSRGTSGSYDEQFF. The CDR3 DNA reads TGCGCCAGCAGCCGCGGGACTAGCGGGAGTTATGATGAGCAGTTCTTC. The chain combines TRBV5-1 with TRBJ2-1, with 14 bases aligning to TRBD2. From germline, CDR1 is SGHRS and CDR2 YFSETQ. There are 16 residues in the CDR3. V shed 4 bases and J 8 bases; nucleotides not matched to a gene: 8.

This CDR3 is CASSLAAGGSQGEQYF. The CDR3 region has the DNA TGCGCCAGCAGCTTGGCGGCGGGGGGGTCTCAGGGAGAGCAGTACTTC. The gene calls are TRBV5-1 and TRBJ2-5; 9 nucleotides align to TRBD2. CDR1 is SGHRS, CDR2 YFSETQ, per germline. This CDR3 spans 16 amino acids. V was pared by 0 bases and J by 11 bases, with 14 bases of the junction left unmatched. The variable domain in full, completed from reference TRBV5-1 and TRBJ2-5, reads KAGVTQTPRYLIKTRGQQVTLSCSPISGHRSVSWYQQTPGQGLQFLFEYFSETQRNKGNFPGRFSGRQFSNSRSEMNVSTLELGDSALYLCASSLAAGGSQGEQYFGPGTRLLVL.

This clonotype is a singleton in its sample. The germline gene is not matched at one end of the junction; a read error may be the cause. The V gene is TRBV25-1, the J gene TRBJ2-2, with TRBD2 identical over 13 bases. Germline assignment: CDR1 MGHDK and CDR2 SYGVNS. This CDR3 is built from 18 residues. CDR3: CASSGTSGGPPNIGELFF. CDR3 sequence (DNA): TGTGCCAGCAGTGGGACTAGCGGGGGCCCTCCGAACATCGGGGAGCTGTTTTTT.

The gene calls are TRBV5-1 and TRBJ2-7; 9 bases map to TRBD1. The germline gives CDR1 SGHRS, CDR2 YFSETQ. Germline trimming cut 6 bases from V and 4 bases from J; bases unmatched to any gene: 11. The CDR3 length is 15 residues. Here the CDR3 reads CASTISRDRAYEQYF. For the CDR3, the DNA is TGCGCCAGCACAATAAGCCGGGACAGGGCTTACGAGCAGTACTTC.

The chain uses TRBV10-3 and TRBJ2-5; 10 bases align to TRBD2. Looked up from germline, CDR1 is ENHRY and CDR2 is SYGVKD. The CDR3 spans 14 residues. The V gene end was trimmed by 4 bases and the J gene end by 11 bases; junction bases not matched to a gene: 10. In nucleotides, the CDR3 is TGTGCCATCAGTGGAGGACTAGCGGACAATGAGCAGTACTTC. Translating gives CAISGGLADNEQYF.

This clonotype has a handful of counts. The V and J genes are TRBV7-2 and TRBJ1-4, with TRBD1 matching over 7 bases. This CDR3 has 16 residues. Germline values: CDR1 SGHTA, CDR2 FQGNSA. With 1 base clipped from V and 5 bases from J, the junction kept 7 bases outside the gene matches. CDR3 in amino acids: CASSLEGTVRNEKLFF. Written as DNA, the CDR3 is TGTGCCAGCAGCTTAGAGGGGACAGTGCGAAATGAAAAACTGTTTTTT.

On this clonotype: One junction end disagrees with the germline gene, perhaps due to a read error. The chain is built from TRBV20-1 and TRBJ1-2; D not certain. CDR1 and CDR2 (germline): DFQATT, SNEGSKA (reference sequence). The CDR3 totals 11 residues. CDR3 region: CSARADYGCTF. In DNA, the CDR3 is TGCAGTGCTAGGGCCGACTATGGCTGCACCTTC.

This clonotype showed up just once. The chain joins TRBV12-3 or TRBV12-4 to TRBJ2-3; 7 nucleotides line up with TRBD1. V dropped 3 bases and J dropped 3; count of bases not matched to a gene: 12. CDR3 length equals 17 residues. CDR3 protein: CASSFSLGTAVTDTQYF. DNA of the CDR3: TGTGCCAGCAGTTTCTCACTGGGGACAGCGGTTACAGATACGCAGTATTTT.